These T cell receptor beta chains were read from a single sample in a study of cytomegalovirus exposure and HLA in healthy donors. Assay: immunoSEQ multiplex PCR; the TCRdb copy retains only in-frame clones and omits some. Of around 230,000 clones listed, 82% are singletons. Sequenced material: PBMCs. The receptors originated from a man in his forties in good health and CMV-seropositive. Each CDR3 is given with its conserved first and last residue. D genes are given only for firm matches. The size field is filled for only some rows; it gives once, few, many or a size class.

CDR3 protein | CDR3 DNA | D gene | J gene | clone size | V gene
CASIKNRDRDGYTF | TGTGCCAGTATTAAAAACCGGGACAGGGACGGCTACACCTTC | TRBD1 | TRBJ1-2 | - | TRBV19
CASSPGQGRYTEAFF | TGTGCCAGTAGTCCCGGACAGGGTCGTTACACTGAAGCTTTCTTT | TRBD1 | TRBJ1-1 | - | TRBV19
CASSPTGDSNQPQHF | TGCGCCAGCAGTCCGACAGGTGATAGCAATCAGCCCCAGCATTTT | - | TRBJ1-5 | few | TRBV5-1
CASSPTGQAGGYTF | TGTGCCAGCAGCCCGACCGGACAGGCGGGTGGCTACACCTTC | TRBD1 | TRBJ1-2 | - | TRBV27
CASLLRDRGTEAFF | TGTGCCAGCCTCCTCCGGGACAGGGGCACTGAAGCTTTCTTT | TRBD1 | TRBJ1-1 | - | TRBV7-8
CASSLSGRANTGELFF | TGTGCCAGCAGCTTAAGTGGGAGGGCGAACACCGGGGAGCTGTTTTTT | TRBD2 | TRBJ2-2 | - | TRBV7-3
CASSQGEFSYNEQFF | TGCGCCAGCAGCCAAGGAGAGTTCTCCTACAATGAGCAGTTCTTC | - | TRBJ2-1 | - | TRBV4-1
CASSLAGWGQGRGTEAFF | TGTGCCAGCAGCTTAGCGGGGTGGGGACAGGGGCGAGGGACTGAAGCTTTCTTT | TRBD1 | TRBJ1-1 | - | TRBV7-9
CASSELSSGSKTQYF | TGTGCCAGCAGTGAATTGTCTAGCGGGAGCAAGACCCAGTACTTC | TRBD2 | TRBJ2-5 | - | TRBV6-1
CASSLGQGGGYTF | TGTGCCAGCAGCTTAGGACAGGGCGGTGGCTACACCTTC | TRBD1 | TRBJ1-2 | - | TRBV7-2
CASSLQGALGETQYF | TGTGCCAGCAGCTTACAGGGGGCCCTGGGCGAGACCCAGTACTTC | TRBD1 | TRBJ2-5 | - | TRBV7-2
CASSQVGTIPRHEQFF | TGCGCCAGCAGCCAAGTCGGAACTATTCCGAGGCATGAGCAGTTCTTC | - | TRBJ2-1 | - | TRBV4-1
CASSVEPGQGTLTDTQYF | TGTGCCAGCAGCGTCGAACCGGGACAGGGGACACTCACAGATACGCAGTATTTT | TRBD1 | TRBJ2-3 | - | TRBV9
CASSDSGGDYNEQFF | TGTGCCAGCAGTGACTCGGGGGGAGACTACAATGAGCAGTTCTTC | - | TRBJ2-1 | - | TRBV6-4
CASSFAGEGETQYF | TGCGCCAGCAGCTTTGCGGGAGAGGGGGAGACCCAGTACTTC | TRBD2 | TRBJ2-5 | - | TRBV5-1
CASSDGLPHF | TGCGCCAGCAGTGATGGACTACCCCACTTC | - | TRBJ2-5 | - | TRBV10-2